Below, one T cell receptor beta chain is given with its context. As originally analysed: Scientists estimated how many nucleated cells there were by amplifying reference gene primers. Sequencing was performed with immunoSEQ multiplex PCR; in TCRdb, only in-frame clones are kept and a portion is missing. V and J calls and clone size are those listed in that table; D and trimming were worked out from the DNA. The sample holds over 150,000 clones, 65% to 85% seen once. Per the germline V gene, CDR1 is LGHNA and CDR2 is YNFKEQ. This CDR3 has 15 amino acids. V lost 1 base to trimming and J lost 7 bases; unmatched junction nucleotides: 2. This sample is part of a study of blood T cell repertoires in COVID-19. As for the study in general: There were acute and convalescent COVID-19 samples, and they came from the United States, Italy and Spain.

The cohort comprised adults aged roughly 18 to 95 years residing in about two dozen US areas. Before being deemed recovered, Cohort 3 donors had two negative PCRs, clearance, or symptom resolution. The sample was PBMCs or T cells enriched from blood (not recorded which). This sequence originates from a woman in her thirties who had recovered from COVID-19. The genes are TRBV4-2 and TRBJ1-5; 12 nucleotides match TRBD1. For the CDR3, the DNA is TGTGCCAGCAGCCAAGTGGGGACAGGGGGCCAGCCCCAGCATTTT. Protein: CASSQVGTGGQPQHF.